This T cell receptor (beta chain) was identified during a study of identifying expanded T cells in peripheral blood. This CDR3 has 14 amino acids. CDR1 and CDR2 (germline): LGHNT, FRNRAP. V lost 1 base and J lost 6, with 10 bases in between. Study findings and constraints: Variance in clone template counts between two-week samples significantly increased with total template count across all healthy donors.

Concerning this clone itself: Its antigen is currently unknown.

The protocol was immunoSEQ multiplex PCR, while the TCRdb copy is restricted to in-frame clones and leaves out a portion. The sample yields tens of thousands of clones, 84% seen once. The sequenced sample was blood. The receptor was derived from a person aged 18 to 75 in good health. The gene calls are TRBV12-5 and TRBJ2-1; tentatively, D is TRBD2 (6 bases). The CDR3 loop is CASGLGGAPNEQFF. Written as DNA, the CDR3 is TGTGCTAGTGGTTTGGGCGGGGCTCCCAATGAGCAGTTCTTC.